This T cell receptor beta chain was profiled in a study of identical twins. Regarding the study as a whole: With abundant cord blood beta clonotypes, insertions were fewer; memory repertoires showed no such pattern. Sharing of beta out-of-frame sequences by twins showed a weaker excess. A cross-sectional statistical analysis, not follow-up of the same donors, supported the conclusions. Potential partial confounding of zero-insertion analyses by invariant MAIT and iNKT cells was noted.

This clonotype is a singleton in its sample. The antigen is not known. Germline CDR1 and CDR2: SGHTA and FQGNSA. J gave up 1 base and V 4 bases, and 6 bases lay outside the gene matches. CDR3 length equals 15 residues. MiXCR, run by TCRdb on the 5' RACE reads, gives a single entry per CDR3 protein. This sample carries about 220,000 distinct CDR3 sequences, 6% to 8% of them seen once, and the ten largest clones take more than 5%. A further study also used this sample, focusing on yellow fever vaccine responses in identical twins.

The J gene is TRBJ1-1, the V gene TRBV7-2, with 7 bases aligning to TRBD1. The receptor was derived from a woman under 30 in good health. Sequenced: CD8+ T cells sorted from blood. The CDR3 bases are TGTGCCAGCAGCTCCCGGACAGGACAGAACACTGAAGCTTTCTTT. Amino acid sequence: CASSSRTGQNTEAFF.